Listed here is a single T cell receptor beta chain. Its antigen is undetermined. An even split of each subset's genomic DNA across several immunoSEQ plates was performed. It was about 180 ng DNA, 31,000 or so T cell genomes, that sorted-subset replicate PCRs used. Clones were read by immunoSEQ multiplex PCR, and TCRdb kept only the in-frame ones, dropping some. The sample holds around 2.1 million clones, approximately 94% seen once. The data belong to a study of shared clonotypes between healthy human individuals. Study conclusions and caveats: On the whole, naive subsets had larger estimated richness than memory subsets had.

Specimen: naive CD4+ T cells sorted from blood. Subset noted: CD45RA+ positively selected. This sequence was found in a man between 18 and 35 years old in good health.

CDR3 coding DNA: TGCAGCGTTAAGGACTACGAGCAGTACTTC. Amino acid sequence: CSVKDYEQYF. The chain carries TRBV29-1 and TRBJ2-7; D remains unclear. V lost 5 bases, J lost 3 bases, and 5 bases lay in between. The CDR3 is made up of 10 amino acids. The V gene's germline CDR1 is SQVTM and CDR2 ANQGSEA.